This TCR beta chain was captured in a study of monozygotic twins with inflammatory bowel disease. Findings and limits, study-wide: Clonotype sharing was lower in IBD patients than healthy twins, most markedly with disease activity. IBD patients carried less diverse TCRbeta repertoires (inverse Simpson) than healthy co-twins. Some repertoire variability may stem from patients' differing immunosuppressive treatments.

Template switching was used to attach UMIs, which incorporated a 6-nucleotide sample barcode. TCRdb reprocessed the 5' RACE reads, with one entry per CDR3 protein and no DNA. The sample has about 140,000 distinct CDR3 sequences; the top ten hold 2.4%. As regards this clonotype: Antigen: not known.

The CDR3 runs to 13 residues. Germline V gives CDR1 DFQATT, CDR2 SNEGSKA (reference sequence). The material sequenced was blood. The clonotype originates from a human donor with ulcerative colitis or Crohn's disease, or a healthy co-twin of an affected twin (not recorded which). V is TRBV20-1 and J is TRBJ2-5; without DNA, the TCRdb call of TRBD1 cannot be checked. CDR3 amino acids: CSARNRAGETQYF.